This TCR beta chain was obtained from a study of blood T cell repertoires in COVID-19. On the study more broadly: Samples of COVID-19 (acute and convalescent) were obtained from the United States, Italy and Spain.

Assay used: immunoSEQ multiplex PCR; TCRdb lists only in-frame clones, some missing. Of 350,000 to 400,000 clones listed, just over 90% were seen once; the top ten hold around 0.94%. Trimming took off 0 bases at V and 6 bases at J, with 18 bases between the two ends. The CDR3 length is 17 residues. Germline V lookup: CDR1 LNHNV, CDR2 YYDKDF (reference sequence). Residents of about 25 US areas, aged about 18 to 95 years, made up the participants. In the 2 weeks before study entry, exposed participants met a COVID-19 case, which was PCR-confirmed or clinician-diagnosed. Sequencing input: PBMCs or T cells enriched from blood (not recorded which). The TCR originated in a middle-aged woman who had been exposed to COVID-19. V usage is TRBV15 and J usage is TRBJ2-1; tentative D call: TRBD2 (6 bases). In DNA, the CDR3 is TGTGCCACCAGCAGAGAAATCTTACCGGGAGAGGGCAATGAGCAGTTCTTC. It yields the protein CATSREILPGEGNEQFF.